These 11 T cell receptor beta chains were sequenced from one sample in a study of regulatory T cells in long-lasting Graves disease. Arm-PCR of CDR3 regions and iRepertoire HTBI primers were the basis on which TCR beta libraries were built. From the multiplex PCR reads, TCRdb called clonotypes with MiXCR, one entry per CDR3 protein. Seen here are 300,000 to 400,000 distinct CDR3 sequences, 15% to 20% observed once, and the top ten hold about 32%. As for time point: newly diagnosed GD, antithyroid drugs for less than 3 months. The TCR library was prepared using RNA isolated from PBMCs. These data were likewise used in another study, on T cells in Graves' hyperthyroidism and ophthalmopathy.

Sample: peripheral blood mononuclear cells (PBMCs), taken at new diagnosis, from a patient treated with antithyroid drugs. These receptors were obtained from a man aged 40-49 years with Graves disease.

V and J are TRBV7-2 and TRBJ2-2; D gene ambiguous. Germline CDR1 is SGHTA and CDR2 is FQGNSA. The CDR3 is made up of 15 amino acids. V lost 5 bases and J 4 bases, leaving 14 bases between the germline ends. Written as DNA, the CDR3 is TGTGCCAGCAGCCCCGTGGGATCACCCACCGGGGAGCTGTTTTTT. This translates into CASSPVGSPTGELFF.

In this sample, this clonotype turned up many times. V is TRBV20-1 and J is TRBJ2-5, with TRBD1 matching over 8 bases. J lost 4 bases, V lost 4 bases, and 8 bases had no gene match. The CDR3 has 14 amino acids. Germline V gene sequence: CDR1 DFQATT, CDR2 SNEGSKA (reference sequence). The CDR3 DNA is TGCAGTGCTACGGACAGGGTTCGAGGAGAGACCCAGTACTTC. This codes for CSATDRVRGETQYF.

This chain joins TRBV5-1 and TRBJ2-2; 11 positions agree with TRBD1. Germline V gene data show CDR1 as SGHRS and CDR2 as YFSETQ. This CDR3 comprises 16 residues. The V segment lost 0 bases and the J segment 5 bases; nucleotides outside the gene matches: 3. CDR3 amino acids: CASSLGTGGLTGELFF. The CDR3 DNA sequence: TGCGCCAGCAGCTTGGGGACAGGGGGCCTTACCGGGGAGCTGTTTTTT.

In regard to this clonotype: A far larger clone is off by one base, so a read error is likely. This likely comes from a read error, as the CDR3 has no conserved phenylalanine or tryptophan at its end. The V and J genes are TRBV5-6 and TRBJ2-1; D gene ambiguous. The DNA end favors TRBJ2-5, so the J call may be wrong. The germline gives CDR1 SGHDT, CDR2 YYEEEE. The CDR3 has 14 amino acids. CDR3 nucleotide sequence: TGTGCCAGCAGCTTGGTCGGCCAGGACGCGACCCAGTACCTC. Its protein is CASSLVGQDATQYL.

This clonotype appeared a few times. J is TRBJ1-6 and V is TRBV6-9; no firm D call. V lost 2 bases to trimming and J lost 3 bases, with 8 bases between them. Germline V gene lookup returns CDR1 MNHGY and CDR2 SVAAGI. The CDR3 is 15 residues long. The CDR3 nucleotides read TGTGCCAGCAGTTATGGACCGGGCTATAATTCACCCCTCCACTTT. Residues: CASSYGPGYNSPLHF.

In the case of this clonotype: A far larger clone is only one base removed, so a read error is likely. The CDR3 DNA reads as TGTGCCAGCTCAGCCTCCTCGGGGGGCGACATCTCCTACGAGCAGTTCTTC. Translating gives CASSASSGGDISYEQFF. The chain joins TRBV18 to TRBJ2-3; the D gene is possibly TRBD2 (7 bases). Near its end, the DNA agrees better with TRBJ2-1, so the J call may be wrong. CDR3 size: 17 residues. Germline V gene sequence: CDR1 KGHSH, CDR2 LQKENI.

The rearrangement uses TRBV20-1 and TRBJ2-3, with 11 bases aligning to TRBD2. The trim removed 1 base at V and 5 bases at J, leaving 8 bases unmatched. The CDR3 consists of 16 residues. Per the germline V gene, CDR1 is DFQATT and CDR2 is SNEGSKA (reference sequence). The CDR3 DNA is TGCAGTGCTAGAGCTAGCGGGGGGCGAGGGGGAGATACGCAGTATTTT. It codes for CSARASGGRGGDTQYF.

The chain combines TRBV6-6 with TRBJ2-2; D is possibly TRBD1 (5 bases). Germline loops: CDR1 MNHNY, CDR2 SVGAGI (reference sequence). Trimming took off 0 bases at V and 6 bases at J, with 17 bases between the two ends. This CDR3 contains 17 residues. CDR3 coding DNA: TGTGCCAGCAGTTACTCGAGAGCAGGGAATTTCCCCGGGGAGCTGTTTTTT. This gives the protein CASSYSRAGNFPGELFF.

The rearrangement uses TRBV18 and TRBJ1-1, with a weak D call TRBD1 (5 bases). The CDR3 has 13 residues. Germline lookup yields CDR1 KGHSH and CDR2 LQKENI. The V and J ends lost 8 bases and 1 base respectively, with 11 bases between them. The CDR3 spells CASDDGGNTEAFF. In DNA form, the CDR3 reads TGTGCCAGCGACGACGGGGGGAACACTGAAGCTTTCTTT.

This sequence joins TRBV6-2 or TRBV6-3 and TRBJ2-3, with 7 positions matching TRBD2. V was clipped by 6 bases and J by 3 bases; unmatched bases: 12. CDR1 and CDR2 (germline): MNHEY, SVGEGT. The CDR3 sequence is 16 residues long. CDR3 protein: CASRYRLGRDTDTQYF. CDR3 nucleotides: TGTGCCAGCAGGTACAGACTAGGGAGGGATACAGATACGCAGTATTTT.

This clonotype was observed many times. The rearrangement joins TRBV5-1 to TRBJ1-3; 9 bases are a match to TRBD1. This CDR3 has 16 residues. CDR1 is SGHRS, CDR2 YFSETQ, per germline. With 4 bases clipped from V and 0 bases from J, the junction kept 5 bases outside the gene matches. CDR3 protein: CASSTGQGNSGNTIYF. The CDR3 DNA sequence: TGCGCCAGCAGCACGGGACAGGGAAACTCTGGAAACACCATATATTTT.